The rows below give T cell receptor beta chains drawn from one sample of a study of blood T cell repertoires in COVID-19. The data were produced by immunoSEQ multiplex PCR, yet TCRdb's version contains in-frame clones alone and is incomplete. The data contain 200,000 to 300,000 clones, 86% of them singletons. The sample was PBMCs or T cells enriched from blood (not recorded which). Receptor source: a woman younger than 35 who had recovered from COVID-19. The CDR3 runs from the conserved cysteine through the conserved F or W. The D gene is left open where the match is weak. Clone size, where shown, is once, few, many, or a class for clones that have expanded.

d_call j_call clone_size v_call cdr3_aa cdr3_nt
TRBD1 TRBJ2-7 NA TRBV7-6 CASSLDPGQTYEQYF TGTGCCAGCAGCTTAGATCCGGGACAGACCTACGAGCAGTACTTC
TRBD2 TRBJ2-1 NA TRBV4-3 CASSQDRLAGLYEQFF TGCGCCAGCAGCCAAGATAGACTAGCGGGGTTGTATGAGCAGTTCTTC
TRBD1 TRBJ2-1 few TRBV10-1 CASSTDRGPYNEQFF TGCGCCAGCAGCACGGACAGGGGGCCCTACAATGAGCAGTTCTTC
TRBD2 TRBJ2-3 NA TRBV7-2 CASSPHGGRGGPDTQYF TGTGCCAGCAGCCCACACGGGGGGCGGGGGGGCCCCGATACGCAGTATTTT
NA TRBJ1-1 few TRBV5-6 CATKNLDRLNTEAFF TGTGCCACCAAGAACCTAGACAGACTGAACACTGAAGCTTTCTTT
NA TRBJ1-1 NA TRBV2 CASSVGHLNTEAFF TGTGCCAGCAGTGTGGGACATCTGAACACTGAAGCTTTCTTT
TRBD2 TRBJ2-1 NA TRBV19 CASSMGLEYNEQFF TGTGCCAGTAGTATGGGACTAGAATACAATGAGCAGTTCTTC
NA TRBJ2-5 NA TRBV5-3 CARSPPSGVHGETQYF TGTGCCAGAAGCCCCCCTTCAGGGGTGCATGGGGAGACCCAGTACTTC
NA TRBJ1-5 once TRBV28 CASEGDSNQPQHF TGTGCCAGCGAAGGGGATAGCAATCAGCCCCAGCATTTT
TRBD2 TRBJ2-2 NA TRBV30 CAWSLGGDGELFF TGTGCCTGGAGTCTGGGGGGGGACGGGGAGCTGTTTTTT
NA TRBJ1-3 NA TRBV18 CASSPAGVSGNTIYF TGTGCCAGCTCACCAGCCGGAGTCTCTGGAAACACCATATATTTT
TRBD1 TRBJ1-1 NA TRBV4-3 CASSPDRGGGNTEAFF TGCGCCAGCAGCCCTGACAGGGGAGGGGGGAACACTGAAGCTTTCTTT
NA TRBJ1-1 few TRBV7-9 CASSLGPWGGKNTEAFF TGTGCCAGCAGCTTAGGGCCTTGGGGGGGAAAGAACACTGAAGCTTTCTTT
NA TRBJ2-7 NA TRBV6-5 CASSFAGPKEQYF TGTGCCAGCAGTTTTGCGGGGCCAAAGGAGCAGTACTTC
TRBD1 TRBJ2-7 NA TRBV15 CATSRDGQGASLSYEQYF TGTGCCACCAGCAGAGATGGGCAGGGGGCTTCCCTTTCCTACGAGCAGTACTTC
NA TRBJ2-7 NA TRBV11-3 CASSSRDSPYEQYF TGTGCCAGCAGCTCCCGGGACTCACCCTACGAGCAGTACTTC
NA TRBJ2-1 NA TRBV18 CASSPGLNNEQFF TGTGCCAGCTCACCGGGGCTAAACAATGAGCAGTTCTTC
TRBD2 TRBJ2-1 NA TRBV5-1 CASSLVSGRSNEQFF TGCGCCAGCAGCTTGGTGAGCGGGAGGTCCAATGAGCAGTTCTTC
TRBD1 TRBJ2-7 NA TRBV5-1 CASSLDRAYEQYF TGCGCCAGCAGCTTAGACAGGGCCTACGAGCAGTACTTC
NA TRBJ1-1 few TRBV2 CASTSGFTEAFF TGTGCCAGCACATCAGGGTTCACTGAAGCTTTCTTT
NA TRBJ1-1 NA TRBV27 CASSLSSVNTEAFF TGTGCCAGCAGTTTATCGTCTGTGAACACTGAAGCTTTCTTT
NA TRBJ2-1 NA TRBV11-3 CASSRQSGDNEQFF TGTGCCAGCAGCCGACAAAGCGGAGACAATGAGCAGTTCTTC
NA TRBJ2-1 NA TRBV24-1 CATSDPDTPSYNEQFF TGTGCCACCAGTGACCCGGACACCCCTTCCTACAATGAGCAGTTCTTC
TRBD2 TRBJ2-7 few TRBV11-2 CASSSGLAGEEQYF TGTGCCAGCAGCTCGGGACTAGCGGGGGAAGAGCAGTACTTC
NA TRBJ1-1 NA TRBV27 CASSSQVRNTEAFF TGTGCCAGCAGTAGCCAGGTAAGGAACACTGAAGCTTTCTTT
TRBD1 TRBJ1-2 few TRBV28 CASSPAGQNYGYTF TGTGCCAGCAGTCCCGCGGGACAGAACTATGGCTACACCTTC
NA TRBJ1-4 NA TRBV27 CASSTEGSRFSKLFF TGTGCCAGCAGTACAGAGGGAAGCCGTTTTTCAAAACTGTTTTTT
NA TRBJ1-3 NA TRBV18 CASSPTGVPGNTIYF TGTGCCAGCTCACCAACCGGAGTGCCCGGAAACACCATATATTTT
TRBD2 TRBJ2-1 NA TRBV29-1 CSLAWLAEPPEQFF TGCAGCCTCGCGTGGCTAGCGGAACCCCCGGAGCAGTTCTTC
NA TRBJ2-1 NA TRBV11-3 CASSYRAGTPLRSSYNEQFF TGTGCCAGCAGCTATAGGGCCGGGACACCACTCAGGAGCTCCTACAATGAGCAGTTCTTC
TRBD1 TRBJ2-2 NA TRBV10-3 CAISRTGNTGELFF TGTGCCATCAGCCGGACAGGTAACACCGGGGAGCTGTTTTTT
NA TRBJ2-7 NA TRBV3-1/TRBV3-2 CASSPSDGGRPYEQYF TGTGCCAGCAGCCCGTCTGATGGAGGCCGACCCTACGAGCAGTACTTC
TRBD2 TRBJ2-2 NA TRBV11-3 CASSLGRGLAGGYTGELFF TGTGCCAGCAGCTTAGGCCGAGGACTAGCGGGGGGATACACCGGGGAGCTGTTTTTT
NA TRBJ1-1 NA TRBV30 CAWSVNSYTEAFF TGTGCCTGGAGTGTAAATAGTTACACTGAAGCTTTCTTT
NA TRBJ2-2 NA TRBV7-3 CASSPVPRAPNTGELFF TGTGCCAGCAGCCCCGTCCCCAGGGCACCTAACACCGGGGAGCTGTTTTTT
NA TRBJ1-6 NA TRBV19 CASSIGGGESPLHF TGTGCCAGTAGTATAGGCGGGGGAGAATCACCCCTCCACTTT
NA TRBJ2-1 NA TRBV7-3 CASSIGTRGQGEQFF TGTGCCAGCAGCATAGGGACTAGGGGACAGGGTGAGCAGTTCTTC
NA TRBJ1-1 NA TRBV7-9 CASERGTPANTEAFF TGTGCCAGCGAGCGGGGCACGCCTGCGAACACTGAAGCTTTCTTT
TRBD2 TRBJ2-2 NA TRBV2 CASSEEAGGSTGELFF TGTGCCAGCAGTGAAGAGGCGGGGGGCTCCACCGGGGAGCTGTTTTTT
NA TRBJ2-7 NA TRBV7-6 CASSLSPGLTYEQYF TGTGCCAGCAGCTTATCCCCGGGGTTGACCTACGAGCAGTACTTC
NA TRBJ2-3 NA TRBV19 CASSMWQINTDTQYF TGTGCCAGTAGTATGTGGCAGATTAACACAGATACGCAGTATTTT
TRBD2 TRBJ2-5 NA TRBV5-5 CASSSETRASGKETQYF TGTGCCAGCAGCTCCGAAACCAGGGCTAGCGGGAAAGAGACCCAGTACTTC
TRBD2 TRBJ2-5 NA TRBV19 CASSPRGVETQYF TGTGCCAGTAGTCCCCGGGGGGTGGAGACCCAGTACTTC
NA TRBJ1-1 NA TRBV27 CASSLGTEAFF TGTGCCAGCAGTCTCGGTACTGAAGCTTTCTTT
NA TRBJ1-2 NA TRBV19 CASTRRGRSYDYYGYTF TGTGCCAGTACCCGAAGGGGAAGAAGCTACGACTACTATGGCTACACCTTC
TRBD2 TRBJ2-5 NA TRBV5-5 CASSLAWRTSGGEETQYF TGTGCCAGCAGCTTGGCCTGGAGGACTAGCGGGGGGGAGGAGACCCAGTACTTC
TRBD1 TRBJ1-3 NA TRBV5-1 CASSSQGAWGNTIYF TGCGCCAGCAGCTCACAGGGGGCTTGGGGAAACACCATATATTTT
TRBD1 TRBJ2-7 once TRBV5-1 CASSSNDRGFDYEQYF TGCGCCAGCAGCTCCAACGACAGGGGGTTCGACTACGAGCAGTACTTC
TRBD1 TRBJ2-6 NA TRBV5-6 CASSSRTGGANWANVLTF TGTGCCAGCAGCTCCCGGACAGGGGGCGCAAATTGGGCCAACGTCCTGACTTTC
TRBD2 TRBJ2-2 NA TRBV4-2 CASSQGTSGSGTGELFF TGTGCCAGCAGCCAGGGGACTAGCGGGAGTGGAACCGGGGAGCTGTTTTTT
TRBD2 TRBJ2-7 NA TRBV27 CASSPGTSGYYEQYF TGTGCCAGCAGCCCTGGGACTAGCGGGTACTACGAGCAGTACTTC
TRBD2 TRBJ2-3 NA TRBV20-1 CSASPHSGSPGLADTQYF TGCAGTGCTAGTCCTCATAGCGGGAGTCCAGGATTGGCAGATACGCAGTATTTT
NA TRBJ2-5 NA TRBV3-1/TRBV3-2 CASSLIGAGETQYF TGTGCCAGCAGCCTAATTGGTGCCGGGGAGACCCAGTACTTC
NA TRBJ2-2 NA TRBV30 CAWVRDTPGELFF TGTGCCTGGGTCCGGGACACCCCCGGGGAGCTGTTTTTT
NA TRBJ2-6 few TRBV5-1 CASSLWAALRSGANVLTF TGCGCCAGCAGCTTGTGGGCAGCCTTAAGATCTGGGGCCAACGTCCTGACTTTC
NA TRBJ2-5 NA TRBV19 CASSNGGRQETQYF TGTGCCAGTAGTAACGGGGGGCGCCAAGAGACCCAGTACTTC
TRBD1 TRBJ1-2 NA TRBV19 CASSITAGGNYGYTF TGTGCCAGTAGTATCACGGCAGGGGGCAACTATGGCTACACCTTC
TRBD2 TRBJ2-2 NA TRBV10-3 CAISNRTSGRYTGELFF TGTGCCATCAGTAACCGGACTAGCGGGAGATACACCGGGGAGCTGTTTTTT
TRBD1 TRBJ1-4 NA TRBV5-1 CASSRTGSNEKLFF TGCGCCAGCAGCAGGACAGGGAGTAATGAAAAACTGTTTTTT
TRBD1 TRBJ2-7 once TRBV27 CASSPYGTGTHEQYF TGTGCCAGCAGTCCTTATGGGACAGGGACCCACGAGCAGTACTTC